This entry lists 7 T cell receptor beta chains sequenced from one sample in a study of blood T cells in healthy people across ages. Together with a sample-barcoded 5' primer, a J-beta primer mix was included in a second PCR lasting roughly 6 to 12 cycles. TCRdb passed the 5' RACE reads through MiXCR, listing each CDR3 protein once. The repertoire holds 650,000 to 1,000,000 distinct CDR3 sequences, with roughly 34% as singletons. Sequencing was performed on blood. The receptors shown here come from a man aged 18-30 years in good health.

The rearrangement links TRBV7-2 to TRBJ1-5, with TRBD1 matching over 7 bases. This CDR3 has 16 amino acids. The germline V gene encodes CDR1 SGHTA and CDR2 FQGNSA. J gave up 2 bases and V 0 bases, and 4 bases lay outside the gene matches. As DNA, the CDR3 is TGTGCCAGCAGCTTAGCACCCGACAGGGGCAATCAGCCCCAGCATTTT. Protein sequence: CASSLAPDRGNQPQHF.

This clonotype has only one observation. The chain combines TRBV20-1 with TRBJ2-5; TRBD1 agrees at 7 bases. V dropped 2 bases and J dropped 5; count of bases not matched to a gene: 8. CDR3 size: 14 residues. Germline V lookup: CDR1 DFQATT, CDR2 SNEGSKA (reference sequence). Written as DNA, the CDR3 is TGCAGTGCTAGATTACAGGGGTTTGGTGAGACCCAGTACTTC. Translating gives CSARLQGFGETQYF.

This chain connects TRBV3-1 to TRBJ2-3; the D is unclear. The germline V gene has CDR1 LGHDT and CDR2 YNNKEL (reference sequence). Trimming removed 2 bases at V and 2 bases at J, with 8 bases between. This CDR3 is 14 amino acids long. The CDR3 DNA reads as TGTGCCAGCAGCCAACCTCCAGACACAGATACGCAGTATTTT. Residues: CASSQPPDTDTQYF.

The chain is built from TRBV15 and TRBJ2-5, with D maybe TRBD1 (6 bases). This CDR3 is built from 17 residues. Germline assignment: CDR1 LNHNV and CDR2 YYDKDF (reference sequence). Trimming removed 5 bases at V and 5 bases at J, with 24 bases between. The CDR3 spells CATSGYALGHTRETQYF. CDR3 coding DNA: TGTGCCACCAGCGGATACGCTCTGGGACACACTAGGGAGACCCAGTACTTC.

The chain links TRBV7-9 to TRBJ2-7; no clear D gene. Per germline, CDR1 SEHNR and CDR2 FQNEAQ (reference sequence). V lost 0 bases and J lost 2, with 8 bases in between. CDR3 length: 14 residues. CDR3 sequence: CASSLAVSTYEQYF. The CDR3 DNA reads TGTGCCAGCAGCTTAGCGGTCAGTACCTACGAGCAGTACTTC.

The chain combines TRBV5-1 with TRBJ1-5, with D possibly matching TRBD1 (5 bases). Trimming left V 4 bases short and J 7 bases short, with 18 bases between. The CDR3 has 15 amino acids. Germline CDR1 reads SGHRS; CDR2 reads YFSETQ. The CDR3 region is CASSPGPGGKQPQHF. The CDR3 DNA reads TGCGCCAGCAGCCCGGGACCAGGAGGAAAGCAGCCCCAGCATTTT. The entire variable domain, with the rest obtained from reference TRBV5-1 and TRBJ1-5, is as follows: KAGVTQTPRYLIKTRGQQVTLSCSPISGHRSVSWYQQTPGQGLQFLFEYFSETQRNKGNFPGRFSGRQFSNSRSEMNVSTLELGDSALYLCASSPGPGGKQPQHFGDGTRLSIL.

This clonotype turned up a few times. Its ends do not fully match the called genes, so a read error is possible. The rearrangement joins TRBV5-1 to TRBJ2-3; 9 nucleotides match TRBD1. The CDR3 contains 15 residues. Germline V gene data show CDR1 as SGHRS and CDR2 as YFSETQ. The CDR3: CASSLTGGRADTQYF. The CDR3, as DNA: TGTGCCAGCAGCTTAACAGGGGGCCGCGCAGATACGCAGTATTTT.